The rows below give T cell receptor beta chains drawn from one sample of a study of blood T cell repertoires in COVID-19. The assay was immunoSEQ multiplex PCR, and TCRdb's table has in-frame clones only and misses some. Of under 200,000 clones detected, more than 75% appear once; the ten largest clones hold about a tenth. Sequenced input: peripheral blood. The receptors were sampled from a woman in her sixties or seventies with COVID-19, enrolled during active disease. Each CDR3 is given without its conserved first and last residue. Fields, in order: V gene, CDR3 length, J gene, CDR3 protein.

V: TRBV28; length: 12; J: TRBJ1-4; CDR3: ASSSTEYNEKLF
V: TRBV6-1; length: 15; J: TRBJ1-1; CDR3: ASSERGYSDVNTEAF
V: TRBV28; length: 12; J: TRBJ1-2; CDR3: ASSLYRAEIGYT
V: TRBV28; length: 12; J: TRBJ1-1; CDR3: ASSPNGQALRAF
V: TRBV14; length: 14; J: TRBJ2-2; CDR3: ASSFSEFWGAGELF
V: TRBV5-4; length: 12; J: TRBJ1-1; CDR3: ASRSRGGNTEAF
V: TRBV30; length: 12; J: TRBJ2-1; CDR3: AWSSNLAGRDQF
V: TRBV6-5; length: 10; J: TRBJ1-1; CDR3: ASSRRTGVAF
V: TRBV19; length: 13; J: TRBJ1-1; CDR3: ASVNRAPGMFEAF
V: TRBV5-1; length: 12; J: TRBJ2-3; CDR3: ASSFGVRTDTQY
V: TRBV11-2; length: 15; J: TRBJ2-3; CDR3: ASSLTGQGFMQVTQY
V: TRBV7-9; length: 10; J: TRBJ2-3; CDR3: ASRQTTDTQY
V: TRBV9; length: 11; J: TRBJ1-5; CDR3: ASSVPGNQPQH
V: TRBV6-1; length: 15; J: TRBJ1-2; CDR3: ASSGRTERESNYGYT
V: TRBV1; length: 20; J: TRBJ2-1; CDR3: TSSQDPLAGGFLAVQWNEQF
V: TRBV11-2; length: 12; J: TRBJ1-4; CDR3: ASSLSRANEKLF
V: TRBV7-9; length: 14; J: TRBJ1-5; CDR3: ASSPQGTVSNQPQH
V: TRBV6-5; length: 11; J: TRBJ1-2; CDR3: ASSLNRVVGYT
V: TRBV18; length: 10; J: TRBJ1-1; CDR3: ASSTGTAEAF
V: TRBV18; length: 12; J: TRBJ1-2; CDR3: ASSPGTGGYGYT
V: TRBV29-1; length: 11; J: TRBJ2-5; CDR3: SVGKGSQETQY
V: TRBV6-5; length: 13; J: TRBJ1-4; CDR3: ASSYSAGGGEKLF
V: TRBV7-9; length: 12; J: TRBJ2-3; CDR3: ASSFILSTDTQY
V: TRBV19; length: 11; J: TRBJ2-7; CDR3: ASSKRGTYEQY
V: TRBV7-3; length: 13; J: TRBJ1-2; CDR3: ASSLTAGGDYGYT
V: TRBV5-6; length: 13; J: TRBJ1-2; CDR3: ASSLGQPKSYGYT
V: TRBV6-6; length: 12; J: TRBJ1-1; CDR3: ASGLVRADTEAF
V: TRBV6-5; length: 13; J: TRBJ1-1; CDR3: ASSYAGTANTEAF
V: TRBV18; length: 15; J: TRBJ1-6; CDR3: ASSPPTVGRGNSPLH
V: TRBV24-1; length: 13; J: TRBJ1-1; CDR3: ATSDGRGRTAEAF
V: TRBV6-6; length: 10; J: TRBJ2-2; CDR3: ASGGVTGELF
V: TRBV23-1; length: 11; J: TRBJ1-1; CDR3: ASSYRDATEAF
V: TRBV25-1; length: 13; J: TRBJ1-1; CDR3: ASSEWGGLSTEAF
V: TRBV30; length: 11; J: TRBJ1-2; CDR3: AWTPGQKNGYT
V: TRBV30; length: 10; J: TRBJ1-2; CDR3: AWSGTLYGYT
V: TRBV2; length: 13; J: TRBJ2-3; CDR3: ASESTGFVTDTQY
V: TRBV4-1; length: 14; J: TRBJ1-2; CDR3: ASSQILGQGNYGYT
V: TRBV5-1; length: 15; J: TRBJ1-2; CDR3: ASSPPTGTGTGYGYT
V: TRBV28; length: 11; J: TRBJ1-1; CDR3: ASSLFRQAEAF
V: TRBV3-1/TRBV3-2; length: 15; J: TRBJ2-1; CDR3: ASSQYSAWLSYNEQF
V: TRBV5-1; length: 12; J: TRBJ1-4; CDR3: ASSLGAGNEKLF
V: TRBV30; length: 12; J: TRBJ1-1; CDR3: AWSAPGMNTEAF
V: TRBV15; length: 11; J: TRBJ2-5; CDR3: ATSRDLRETQY
V: TRBV6-2/TRBV6-3; length: 11; J: TRBJ1-2; CDR3: ASSLDRSYGYT
V: TRBV6-5; length: 10; J: TRBJ1-1; CDR3: ASSTQTGTAF
V: TRBV19; length: 13; J: TRBJ1-3; CDR3: ASSEVVGTGNTIY
V: TRBV3-1/TRBV3-2; length: 18; J: TRBJ2-3; CDR3: ASSQAGTSGASGGTDTQY
V: TRBV19; length: 12; J: TRBJ2-5; CDR3: ASSWTSEKETQY
V: TRBV27; length: 15; J: TRBJ2-3; CDR3: ASSLLRTSGGTDTQY